These 27 T cell receptor beta chains share one sample of origin, sequenced in a study of graft-versus-host responses after intestinal transplantation. TCRdb's table, derived via immunoSEQ multiplex PCR, lists solely in-frame clones and lacks some. The sample has approximately 50,000 clones, 70% to 90% seen once. The sequences come from PBMCs, collected 26 days after transplant. These receptors were obtained from a human patient who received an intestinal transplant, so some T cells may come from the graft donor.

This clone is termed medium-sized. The rearrangement uses TRBV28 and TRBJ2-7; perhaps TRBD1 as D (5 bases). The CDR3 runs to 14 residues. The ends were cut back, 8 bases at V and 0 bases at J, with 14 bases in the middle. In germline, CDR1 is MDHEN, CDR2 SYDVKM. CDR3: CASGQQALSYEQYF. The CDR3 bases are TGTGCCAGCGGTCAACAGGCGCTCTCCTACGAGCAGTACTTC.

The V and J genes are TRBV7-9 and TRBJ1-2; no reliable D call. Trimming took 7 bases from V and 4 from J, leaving 13 bases between them. The CDR3 covers 13 residues. The V gene's germline CDR1 is SEHNR and CDR2 FQNEAQ (reference sequence). The CDR3 protein is CASTRGSPYGYTF. DNA for the CDR3: TGTGCCAGCACCCGCGGGTCCCCCTATGGCTACACCTTC.

V gene TRBV21-1 combines with J gene TRBJ1-5; TRBD1 was called by the table and not checked on the DNA. TRBV21-1 is an annotated pseudogene. The CDR3 consists of 14 residues. Here the CDR3 DNA reads TGTGCCAGCAGCAAGGGGGCAGGCAATCAGCCCCAGCATTTT. Protein sequence: CASSKGAGNQPQHF.

The chain couples TRBV7-8 to TRBJ2-3, with a tentative D call TRBD2 (6 bases). The germline V and J ends were trimmed by 2 bases and 3 bases, with 9 bases remaining between them. This CDR3 is 14 amino acids long. Germline CDR1 is SGHVS and CDR2 is FQNEAQ. The CDR3 is CASSLLGGTDTQYF. In DNA form, the CDR3 reads TGTGCCAGCAGCTTACTTGGGGGGACAGATACGCAGTATTTT.

The chain is built from TRBV15 and TRBJ1-5, with D perhaps matching TRBD1 (6 bases). Trimming removed 1 base at V and 3 bases at J, with 16 bases between. Germline values: CDR1 LNHNV, CDR2 YYDKDF (reference sequence). The CDR3 contains 17 residues. The CDR3, as DNA: TGTGCCACCAGCAGAGGTTTAGTTAGACAGGCCAATCAGCCCCAGCATTTT. Residues: CATSRGLVRQANQPQHF.

This clone was seen only once. The chain links TRBV27 to TRBJ2-7, with D perhaps matching TRBD1 (5 bases). The germline gives CDR1 MNHEY, CDR2 SMNVEV (reference sequence). Between the trimmed V and J ends, which lost 2 bases and 1 base, there was a span of 6 bases. This CDR3 contains 13 residues. CDR3 DNA sequence: TGTGCCAGCAGTTTACAGGGATCCTACGAGCAGTACTTC. The encoded protein is CASSLQGSYEQYF.

Notes on this clone: The junction differs from germline at one of its ends, possibly a read error. Distinct nucleotide sequences in the sample also encode this CDR3. This chain links TRBV5-4 with TRBJ1-3; 8 nucleotides align to TRBD1. This CDR3 spans 14 amino acids. The germline V gene encodes CDR1 SGHNT and CDR2 YYREEE (reference sequence). CDR3 DNA sequence: TGTGCCAGCAGCTTGACAGGGGGAGGAAATACCATATATTTT. It codes for CASSLTGGGNTIYF.

The rearrangement links TRBV11-2 to TRBJ2-7; D might be TRBD2 (5 bases). V lost 4 bases, J lost 7 bases, and 14 bases lay in between. CDR3 length: 13 amino acids. The V gene's germline CDR1 is SGHAT and CDR2 FQNNGV. The chain's CDR3 is CASSSGWGEEQYV. The CDR3 DNA reads as TGTGCCAGCAGCTCCGGGTGGGGAGAGGAGCAGTACGTC.

This chain links TRBV14 with TRBJ2-3; 7 bases line up with TRBD1. V lost 4 bases and J lost 1; bases outside the gene matches: 5. The CDR3 is made up of 15 amino acids. CDR1 is SGHDN and CDR2 is FVKESK in the germline V gene. The CDR3 DNA follows: TGTGCCAGCAGCCCGACAGGGAAAGGCACAGATACGCAGTATTTT. This sequence encodes CASSPTGKGTDTQYF.

This chain links TRBV7-9 with TRBJ2-7; weak D call: TRBD2 (5 bases). Per the germline V gene, CDR1 is SEHNR and CDR2 is FQNEAQ (reference sequence). Trimming stripped 8 bases from V and 0 bases from J, with 11 bases between. The CDR3 loop spans 13 amino acids. DNA for the CDR3: TGTGCCAGCTCGGGGTTAAGCTCCTACGAGCAGTACTTC. The encoded protein is CASSGLSSYEQYF.

This chain joins TRBV6-1 and TRBJ2-7; 11 bases are shared with TRBD1. The germline V gene has CDR1 MNHNS and CDR2 SASEGT. The CDR3 loop spans 16 amino acids. J gave up 3 bases and V 2 bases, and 6 bases lay outside the gene matches. The CDR3 sequence is CASSEFPGTGGYEQYF. CDR3 DNA: TGTGCCAGCAGTGAATTCCCCGGGACAGGGGGCTACGAGCAGTACTTC.

J is TRBJ1-1 and V is TRBV4-2; 10 nucleotides align to TRBD1. V lost 3 bases to trimming and J lost 5 bases; unmatched junction nucleotides: 3. In germline, CDR1 is LGHNA, CDR2 YNFKEQ. The CDR3 contains 14 residues. The CDR3 region is CASSQDRGGTEAFF. CDR3 coding DNA: TGTGCCAGCAGCCAGGACAGGGGGGGGACTGAAGCTTTCTTT.

The rearrangement uses TRBV6-1 and TRBJ1-1; D uncertain. V was cut by 7 bases and J by 5 bases, with 11 bases left in between. Germline assignment: CDR1 MNHNS and CDR2 SASEGT. CDR3 size: 12 residues. The CDR3 protein is CASNTGGTEAFF. In DNA, the CDR3 is TGTGCCAGCAATACGGGAGGTACTGAAGCTTTCTTT.

This clone was seen only once. The chain uses TRBV7-3 and TRBJ1-1; D is uncertain. Trimming left V 2 bases short and J 0 bases short, with 7 bases between. Germline V gives CDR1 SGHTA, CDR2 FQGTGA. The CDR3 consists of 14 residues. The CDR3 nucleotides are TGTGCCAGCAGCTTAGGAGGCCTGAACACTGAAGCTTTCTTT. Translation: CASSLGGLNTEAFF.

The chain employs TRBV9 and TRBJ2-3; 12 bases agree with TRBD2. Looked up from germline, CDR1 is SGDLS and CDR2 is YYNGEE. CDR3 size: 20 residues. The junction had 13 bases not matched to a gene; V was cut back by 0 bases and J by 2 bases. The CDR3 reads CASSVGRRLAGGLITDTQYF. CDR3 bases: TGTGCCAGCAGCGTAGGAAGACGGCTAGCGGGGGGGCTAATCACAGATACGCAGTATTTT. Full variable domain (outside the CDR3, taken from reference TRBV9 and TRBJ2-3): DSGVTQTPKHLITATGQRVTLRCSPRSGDLSVYWYQQSLDQGLQFLIQYYNGEERAKGNILERFSAQQFPDLHSELNLSSLELGDSALYFCASSVGRRLAGGLITDTQYFGPGTRLTVL.

J is TRBJ2-1 and V is TRBV27; D might be TRBD2 (6 bases). The CDR3 extends over 15 amino acids. Germline lookup yields CDR1 MNHEY and CDR2 SMNVEV (reference sequence). Trimming pared 4 bases from V and 2 bases from J, leaving 12 bases between. CDR3 sequence reads: CASSSGTFTYNEQFF. The DNA for the CDR3 is TGTGCCAGCAGTTCTGGGACTTTCACCTACAATGAGCAGTTCTTC.

The table lists this clone with a count of one. The chain joins TRBV4-1 to TRBJ1-1; a possible D gene is TRBD1 (6 bases). CDR1 and CDR2 (germline): MGHRA, YSYEKL. V lost 8 bases and J lost 5, with 18 bases in between. This CDR3 has 14 amino acids. As DNA, the CDR3 is TGCGCCAGCCGGGGGGGGCAGGGCGGGACTGAAGCTTTCTTT. Translating it yields CASRGGQGGTEAFF.

This clone showed up just a few times. The CDR3 spells CASSQDLTGRDWPQHF. DNA of the CDR3: TGCGCCAGCAGCCAAGATCTGACAGGTCGCGATTGGCCCCAGCATTTT. The chain links TRBV4-1 to TRBJ1-5; tentatively, D is TRBD1 (6 bases). V lost 0 bases and J lost 9, with 18 bases in between. CDR3 length: 16 residues. CDR1 and CDR2 (germline): MGHRA, YSYEKL.

The chain is built from TRBV7-2 and TRBJ1-5; 7 bases are shared with TRBD1. CDR1 SGHTA and CDR2 FQGNSA come from the germline V gene. The V segment lost 2 bases and the J segment 4 bases; nucleotides outside the gene matches: 2. CDR3 length: 14 residues. The CDR3 here is CASSLMTGNQPQHF. The CDR3 DNA reads as TGTGCCAGCAGCTTAATGACAGGGAATCAGCCCCAGCATTTT.

V usage is TRBV6-6 and J usage is TRBJ2-2; D is possibly TRBD2 (6 bases). The germline gives CDR1 MNHNY, CDR2 SVGAGI (reference sequence). The CDR3 is 15 amino acids. V was cut by 3 bases and J by 5 bases, with 13 bases left in between. The CDR3 nucleotides read TGTGCCAGCAGTTATTCAGGGACTGGTACCGGGGAGCTGTTTTTT. It translates to CASSYSGTGTGELFF.

The chain employs TRBV21-1 and TRBJ1-1; TRBD1 was called by the table and not checked on the DNA. TRBV21-1 is recorded as a pseudogene. CDR3 length: 17 amino acids. CDR3 loop: CASSPLPGTGRGTEAFF. The CDR3 DNA reads TGTGCCAGCAGCCCATTACCGGGGACAGGGAGAGGCACTGAAGCTTTCTTT.

This clone was observed a single time. The V and J genes are TRBV12-5 and TRBJ1-5; tentatively, D is TRBD1 (5 bases). Trimming removed 6 bases from V and 2 bases from J, with 11 bases in between. Germline V CDR1 and CDR2: LGHNT, FRNRAP. The CDR3 runs to 14 residues. DNA for the CDR3: TGTGCTAGTGGCCCCGACAGAGGCAATCAGCCCCAGCATTTT. Its protein product is CASGPDRGNQPQHF.

The CDR3 region is CASSSGQGADTQYF. The CDR3 DNA is TGCGCCAGCAGCTCCGGGCAGGGGGCAGATACGCAGTATTTT. The chain is built from TRBV5-1 and TRBJ2-3; 7 nucleotides match TRBD1. CDR1 SGHRS and CDR2 YFSETQ come from the germline V gene. This CDR3 is built from 14 residues. The V and J ends lost 3 bases and 4 bases, in that order; junction bases with no gene match: 5.

This clone was detected a few times. The chain links TRBV6-6 to TRBJ1-1, with 7 bases lining up with TRBD1. Germline values: CDR1 MNHNY, CDR2 SVGAGI (reference sequence). V lost 4 bases and J lost 5; bases outside the gene matches: 7. The CDR3 totals 14 residues. CDR3 sequence reads: CASSLQTGSTEAFF. The CDR3 DNA reads as TGTGCCAGCAGTTTACAGACAGGGTCGACTGAAGCTTTCTTT.

V is TRBV18 and J is TRBJ2-2; 8 bases match TRBD2. Trimming cost V 5 bases and J 1 base; bases outside gene matches: 0. The CDR3 spans 14 residues. The germline V gene has CDR1 KGHSH and CDR2 LQKENI. The DNA of the CDR3 is TGTGCCAGCTCAAGCGGGAGGAACACCGGGGAGCTGTTTTTT. It specifies CASSSGRNTGELFF.

In DNA, the CDR3 is TGCAGCGTGAAACAGGGGACTGAAGCTTTCTTT. The encoded protein is CSVKQGTEAFF. The V gene is TRBV29-1, the J gene TRBJ1-1; 7 nucleotides match TRBD1. There are 11 residues in the CDR3. V shed 6 bases, J shed 5 bases, and the junction held 3 bases outside the gene matches. CDR1 is SQVTM, CDR2 ANQGSEA, per germline.

This chain uses TRBV4-2 with TRBJ2-2; 9 positions match TRBD2. Trimming cost V 4 bases and J 7 bases; bases outside gene matches: 10. This CDR3 has 16 residues. The V gene's germline CDR1 is LGHNA and CDR2 YNFKEQ. The CDR3 loop reads CASSPRESGGNGELFF. CDR3 bases: TGTGCCAGCAGCCCAAGAGAGAGCGGGGGGAACGGGGAGCTGTTTTTT.